This T cell receptor (beta chain) came from a study of blood T cell repertoires in COVID-19. Study-wide background: COVID-19 samples, acute and convalescent, were from the United States, Italy and Spain. In each case, the material was cDNA or gDNA derived from T cells, B-cell-depleted T cells, or PBMCs.

Germline CDR1 reads GTSNPN; CDR2 reads SVGIG (reference sequence). The V gene end was trimmed by 0 bases and the J gene end by 9 bases; junction bases not matched to a gene: 11. CDR3 length: 15 residues. As processed by the authors: By means of reference gene primer amplification, nucleated cell counts were estimated. Sequencing used immunoSEQ multiplex PCR; TCRdb keeps in-frame clones, though not all of them. The V and J calls and the clone size are those of that table, but D and trimming were determined from the DNA. The repertoire consists of about 58,000 clones, with approximately 90% occurring once and the leading ten covering around an eighth.

The sample was peripheral blood. The chain employs TRBV30 and TRBJ2-7; the match to TRBD1 covers 10 bases. The TCR originated in a woman aged 60-70 years with active COVID-19. CDR3 sequence: CAWSVGTGVLRGQYF. In nucleotides, the CDR3 is TGTGCCTGGAGTGTGGGGACAGGGGTACTACGAGGGCAGTACTTC.